This entry lists 15 T cell receptor beta chains sequenced from one sample in a study of control samples from healthy donors and cancer patients. Repertoires were generated with immunoSEQ multiplex PCR, while TCRdb's copy carries only in-frame clones and drops some. The table lists some 120,000 clones, around 90% of them singletons. The sequencing input was blood. The receptors stem from a man between 18 and 29 years old in good health.

The table lists this clone with a few counts. The chain combines TRBV11-2 with TRBJ1-1; TRBD1 is a possible D gene (5 bases). This CDR3 is built from 14 residues. Germline-derived CDR1 and CDR2 are SGHAT and FQNNGV. Deletions cut 5 bases from V and 4 bases from J, with 14 bases between. The CDR3 coding sequence is TGTGCCAGCAGCATAGTCGCGACAGCCACTGAAGCTTTCTTT. Residues: CASSIVATATEAFF.

The V gene is TRBV3-1 (or the pseudogene TRBV3-2), the J gene TRBJ2-7, with 9 bases that match TRBD1. With V trimmed by 4 bases and J by 1 base, 11 bases remained unmatched. CDR3 length: 17 residues. Germline CDR1 LGHDT, CDR2 YNNKEL (reference sequence). The CDR3 nucleotides read TGTGCCAGCAGCCCGAAAAACCGGGACAGGGAGTCCTACGAGCAGTACTTC. The encoded protein is CASSPKNRDRESYEQYF.

The rearrangement links TRBV7-2 to TRBJ1-6; 8 nucleotides agree with TRBD1. Germline V CDR1 and CDR2: SGHTA, FQGNSA. The CDR3 has 15 amino acids. The junction had 9 bases not matched to a gene; V was cut back by 5 bases and J by 9 bases. For the CDR3, the DNA is TGTGCCAGCAGCCCCGGGACAGGTGGTGGTTCACCCCTCCACTTT. It translates to CASSPGTGGGSPLHF.

The chain carries TRBV6-5 and TRBJ1-5; maybe TRBD1 (6 bases). In germline, CDR1 is MNHEY, CDR2 SVGAGI. Trimming took 7 bases from V and 1 from J, leaving 14 bases between them. This CDR3 comprises 15 residues. The DNA for the CDR3 is TGTGCCAGCAATCACAGGGCAGGGAGCAATCAGCCCCAGCATTTT. Translation gives CASNHRAGSNQPQHF.

This clone came up a few times. The chain is built from TRBV2 and TRBJ1-4; D might be TRBD1 (5 bases). This CDR3 has 14 residues. Germline V CDR1 and CDR2: SNHLY, FYNNEI. The V end lost 3 bases, the J end lost 4 bases, and 9 bases lay between the germline ends. In DNA form, the CDR3 reads TGTGCCAGCAGTGATGACCAGGGTAATGAAAAACTGTTTTTT. This encodes CASSDDQGNEKLFF. Full variable domain (remainder filled in from reference TRBV2 and TRBJ1-4): EPEVTQTPSHQVTQMGQEVILRCVPISNHLYFYWYRQILGQKVEFLVSFYNNEISEKSEIFDDQFSVERPDGSNFTLKIRSTKLEDSAMYFCASSDDQGNEKLFFGSGTQLSVL.

V is TRBV12-5 and J is TRBJ1-1; no clear D gene. Trimming removed 5 bases from V and 1 base from J, with 11 bases in between. CDR1 and CDR2 from the germline V gene are LGHNT and FRNRAP. The CDR3 has 14 amino acids. The CDR3 DNA reads as TGTGCTAGTGGTCCCTCCCGGGGGAACACTGAAGCTTTCTTT. This codes for CASGPSRGNTEAFF.

The chain carries TRBV30 and TRBJ1-2, with a tentative D call TRBD1 (5 bases). Trimming stripped 3 bases from V and 5 bases from J, with 19 bases between. The CDR3 is made up of 15 amino acids. CDR1 is GTSNPN, CDR2 SVGIG, per germline (reference sequence). Here the CDR3 reads CAWRAAIRVGYGYTF. DNA for the CDR3: TGTGCCTGGAGGGCCGCCATCAGGGTCGGATATGGCTACACCTTC.

The rearrangement joins TRBV25-1 to TRBJ1-1; 8 nucleotides align to TRBD1. Losses at the gene ends were 1 base for V and 3 bases for J; bases not matched to a gene: 4. The CDR3 runs to 15 residues. Germline V gives CDR1 MGHDK, CDR2 SYGVNS. CDR3 sequence: CASSEWQGADTEAFF. Written as DNA, the CDR3 is TGTGCCAGCAGTGAATGGCAGGGGGCGGACACTGAAGCTTTCTTT.

This chain joins TRBV6-1 and TRBJ1-5; D is unresolved. Between the trimmed V and J ends, which lost 1 base and 5 bases, there was a span of 9 bases. The CDR3 has 14 amino acids. Germline loops: CDR1 MNHNS, CDR2 SASEGT. The CDR3 DNA reads TGTGCCAGCAGTGAAGGAGGGAACCATCAGCCCCAGCATTTT. Protein: CASSEGGNHQPQHF.

This chain connects TRBV12-3 or TRBV12-4 to TRBJ2-7, with D tentatively TRBD2 (6 bases). The CDR3 runs 12 residues. The V end lost 3 bases, the J end lost 7 bases, and 10 bases lay between the germline ends. The CDR3 DNA is TGTGCCAGCAGTTTCGGGGGTGGGGAGCAGTACTTC. Translating gives CASSFGGGEQYF.

The CDR3, as DNA: TGTGCCAGCAGAGGCGGGGGGGCCCATACGCAGTATTTT. This sequence encodes CASRGGGAHTQYF. The rearrangement links TRBV27 to TRBJ2-3; 9 nucleotides agree with TRBD2. The germline V gene has CDR1 MNHEY and CDR2 SMNVEV (reference sequence). V shed 6 bases and J 7 bases; nucleotides not matched to a gene: 5. The CDR3 is made up of 13 amino acids.

V usage is TRBV30 and J usage is TRBJ2-3; the D is unclear. V was cut by 0 bases and J by 6 bases, with 4 bases left in between. The V gene's germline CDR1 is GTSNPN and CDR2 SVGIG (reference sequence). The CDR3 is 11 amino acids. CDR3 sequence: CAWSVMDTQYF. The CDR3 region has the DNA TGTGCCTGGAGTGTGATGGATACGCAGTATTTT.

This rearrangement joins TRBV27 to TRBJ1-4, with no clear D. Germline V gene data show CDR1 as MNHEY and CDR2 as SMNVEV (reference sequence). The CDR3 runs to 16 residues. Trimming left V 2 bases short and J 0 bases short, with 10 bases between. CDR3 in amino acids: CASSLGSETTNEKLFF. CDR3 sequence (DNA): TGTGCCAGCAGTTTAGGGTCCGAAACAACTAATGAAAAACTGTTTTTT.

The chain combines TRBV7-9 with TRBJ2-4, with D unclear. The CDR3 length is 16 residues. Germline CDR1 reads SEHNR; CDR2 reads FQNEAQ (reference sequence). Trimming pared 1 base from V and 4 bases from J, leaving 14 bases between. CDR3 in DNA: TGTGCCAGCAGCTTAGATCTGGCAGAAACAAAAAACATTCAGTACTTC. Translated, it gives CASSLDLAETKNIQYF.

V is TRBV5-5 and J is TRBJ2-3; 7 bases map to TRBD2. Germline V lookup: CDR1 SGHKS, CDR2 YYEKEE (reference sequence). The CDR3 has 14 residues. V trimming: 3 bases; J trimming: 2 bases; junction bases outside the gene matches: 3. The CDR3 DNA sequence: TGTGCCAGCAGCTCTCGACTAGCCACAGATACGCAGTATTTT. As protein: CASSSRLATDTQYF.